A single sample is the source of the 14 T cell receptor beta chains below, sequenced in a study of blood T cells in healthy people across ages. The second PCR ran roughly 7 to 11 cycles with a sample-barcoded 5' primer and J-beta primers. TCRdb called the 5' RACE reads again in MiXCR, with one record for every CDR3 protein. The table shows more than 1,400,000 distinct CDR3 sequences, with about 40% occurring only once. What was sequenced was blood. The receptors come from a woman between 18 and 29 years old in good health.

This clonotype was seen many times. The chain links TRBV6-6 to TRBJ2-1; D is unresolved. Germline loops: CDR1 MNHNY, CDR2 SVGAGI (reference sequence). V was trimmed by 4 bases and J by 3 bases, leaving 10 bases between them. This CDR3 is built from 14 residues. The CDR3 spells CASSFSRVYNEQFF. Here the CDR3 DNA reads TGTGCCAGCAGTTTTAGCAGAGTCTACAATGAGCAGTTCTTC.

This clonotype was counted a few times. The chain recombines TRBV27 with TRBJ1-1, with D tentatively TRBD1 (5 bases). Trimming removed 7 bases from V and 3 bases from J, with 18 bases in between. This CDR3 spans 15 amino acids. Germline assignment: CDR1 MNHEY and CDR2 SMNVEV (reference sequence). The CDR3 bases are TGTGCCAGCACCATCGGGACCTACGGGGACACTGAAGCTTTCTTT. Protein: CASTIGTYGDTEAFF.

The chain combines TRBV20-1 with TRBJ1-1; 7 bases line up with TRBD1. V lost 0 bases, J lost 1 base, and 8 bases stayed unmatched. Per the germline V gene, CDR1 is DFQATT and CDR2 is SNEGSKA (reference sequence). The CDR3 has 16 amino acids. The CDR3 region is CSARDGDRVGNTEAFF. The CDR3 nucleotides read TGCAGTGCTAGAGATGGAGACAGGGTGGGGAACACTGAAGCTTTCTTT.

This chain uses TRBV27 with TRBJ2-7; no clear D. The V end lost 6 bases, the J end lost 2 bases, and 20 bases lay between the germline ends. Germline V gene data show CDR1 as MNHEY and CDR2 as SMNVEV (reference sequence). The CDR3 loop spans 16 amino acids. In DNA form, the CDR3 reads TGTGCCAGCAGGAAATCAACTGGCTTTCTAACCTACGAGCAGTACTTC. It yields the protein CASRKSTGFLTYEQYF.

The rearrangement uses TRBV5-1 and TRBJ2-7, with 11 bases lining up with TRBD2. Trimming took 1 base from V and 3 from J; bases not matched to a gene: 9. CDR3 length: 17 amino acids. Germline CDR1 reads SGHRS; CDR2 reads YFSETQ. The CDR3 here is CASSLQPSGRSVYEQYF. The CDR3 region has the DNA TGCGCCAGCAGCTTGCAGCCTAGCGGGAGGAGCGTCTACGAGCAGTACTTC.

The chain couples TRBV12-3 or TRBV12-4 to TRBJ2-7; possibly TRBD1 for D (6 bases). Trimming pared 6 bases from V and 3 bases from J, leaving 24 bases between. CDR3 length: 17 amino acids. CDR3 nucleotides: TGTGCCAGCAGCCCTTACGGTCACAGGGCCGGCGGCTACGAGCAGTACTTC. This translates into CASSPYGHRAGGYEQYF.

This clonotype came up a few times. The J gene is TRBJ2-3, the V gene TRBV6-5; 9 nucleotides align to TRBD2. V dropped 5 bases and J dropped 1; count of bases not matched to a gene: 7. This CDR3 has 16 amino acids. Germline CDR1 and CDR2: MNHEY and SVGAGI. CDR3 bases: TGTGCCAGCAGTCGACTACTAGCGGGCGGCACAGATACGCAGTATTTT. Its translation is CASSRLLAGGTDTQYF.

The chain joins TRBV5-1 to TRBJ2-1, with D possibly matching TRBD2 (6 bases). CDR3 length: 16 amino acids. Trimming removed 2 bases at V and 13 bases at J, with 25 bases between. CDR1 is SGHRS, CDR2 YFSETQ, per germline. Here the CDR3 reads CASSLGRDQIRETQFF. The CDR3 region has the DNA TGCGCCAGCAGCTTAGGGCGGGATCAAATCCGCGAGACCCAGTTCTTC.

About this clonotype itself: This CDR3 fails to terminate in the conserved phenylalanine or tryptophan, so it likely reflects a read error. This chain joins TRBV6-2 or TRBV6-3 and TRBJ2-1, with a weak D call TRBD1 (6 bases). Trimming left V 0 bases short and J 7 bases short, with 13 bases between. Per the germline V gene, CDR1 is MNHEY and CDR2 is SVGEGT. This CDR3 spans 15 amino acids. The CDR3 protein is CASSYSLQGRNEQFL. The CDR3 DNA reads TGTGCCAGCAGTTACTCGCTACAGGGTCGGAATGAGCAGTTCTTA.

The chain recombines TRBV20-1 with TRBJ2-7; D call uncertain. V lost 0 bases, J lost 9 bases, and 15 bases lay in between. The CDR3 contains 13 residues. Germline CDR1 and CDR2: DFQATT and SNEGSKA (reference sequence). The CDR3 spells CSARDRATFGQYF. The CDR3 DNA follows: TGCAGTGCTAGAGATCGGGCTACCTTTGGGCAGTACTTC.

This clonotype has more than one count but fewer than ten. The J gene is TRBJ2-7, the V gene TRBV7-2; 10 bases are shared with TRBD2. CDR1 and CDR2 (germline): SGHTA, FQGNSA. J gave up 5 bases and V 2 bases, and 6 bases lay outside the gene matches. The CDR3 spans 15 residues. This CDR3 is CASSLRVAGGNEQYF. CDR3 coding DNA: TGTGCCAGCAGCTTAAGGGTAGCGGGAGGTAACGAGCAGTACTTC.

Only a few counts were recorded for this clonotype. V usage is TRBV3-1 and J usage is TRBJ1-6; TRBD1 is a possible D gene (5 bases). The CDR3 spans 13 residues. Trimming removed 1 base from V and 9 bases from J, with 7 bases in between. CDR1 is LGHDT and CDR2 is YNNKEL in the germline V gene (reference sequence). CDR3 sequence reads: CASSQAGASPLHF. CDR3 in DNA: TGTGCCAGCAGCCAAGCCGGGGCTTCACCCCTCCACTTT.

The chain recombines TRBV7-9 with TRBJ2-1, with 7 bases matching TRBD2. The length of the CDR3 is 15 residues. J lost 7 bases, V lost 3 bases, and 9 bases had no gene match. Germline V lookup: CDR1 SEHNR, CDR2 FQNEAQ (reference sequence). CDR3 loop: CASSFFSGGKNEQFF. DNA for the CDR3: TGTGCCAGCAGCTTTTTTTCGGGAGGTAAAAATGAGCAGTTCTTC. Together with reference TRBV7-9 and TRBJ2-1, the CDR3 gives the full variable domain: DTGVSQNPRHKITKRGQNVTFRCDPISEHNRLYWYRQTLGQGPEFLTYFQNEAQLEKSRLLSDRFSAERPKGSFSTLEIQRTEQGDSAMYLCASSFFSGGKNEQFFGPGTRLTVL.

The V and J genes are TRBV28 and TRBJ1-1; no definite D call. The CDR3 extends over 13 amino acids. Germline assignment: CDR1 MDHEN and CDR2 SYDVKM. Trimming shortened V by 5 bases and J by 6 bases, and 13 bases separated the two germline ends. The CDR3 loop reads CASSPLFVAEAFF. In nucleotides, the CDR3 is TGTGCCAGCAGTCCCCTTTTTGTCGCTGAAGCTTTCTTT. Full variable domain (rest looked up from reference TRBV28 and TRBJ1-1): DVKVTQSSRYLVKRTGEKVFLECVQDMDHENMFWYRQDPGLGLRLIYFSYDVKMKEKGDIPEGYSVSREKKERFSLILESASTNQTSMYLCASSPLFVAEAFFGQGTRLTVV.